A selection of T cell receptor beta chains follows, all from one sample in a study of Graves' ophthalmopathy and Graves' hyperthyroidism. In TCRdb, the multiplex PCR reads were re-called with MiXCR into one record per CDR3 protein. The sample consists of roughly 480,000 distinct CDR3 sequences, 13% to 15% of them appearing once. Sequencing was done on a sample of blood. Receptors were obtained from a woman aged 30 to 39 with Graves' ophthalmopathy. The CDR3 runs from the conserved cysteine through the conserved F or W. Fields, in order: V gene, clone size, J gene, D gene, CDR3 length, CDR3 DNA, CDR3 protein. A D gene is named only where the DNA matches it firmly. For some rows the clone size is stated as once, few or many, or as a class when expanded; others skip it.

V: TRBV6-1
size: NA
J: TRBJ2-5
D: NA
length: 13
DNA: TGTGCCAGCAGTGAAGTACTTACAGAGACCCAGTACTTC
CDR3: CASSEVLTETQYF

V: TRBV6-1
size: NA
J: TRBJ2-5
D: NA
length: 12
DNA: TGTGCCAGCAGTGAGGCGGAGGGGACCCAGTACTTC
CDR3: CASSEAEGTQYF

V: TRBV6-5
size: NA
J: TRBJ2-7
D: TRBD2
length: 16
DNA: TGTGCCAGCAGTTACTCGTTTGCTAGCGGGTCCTACGAGCAGTACTTC
CDR3: CASSYSFASGSYEQYF

V: TRBV6-1
size: many
J: TRBJ2-5
D: NA
length: 13
DNA: TGTGCCAGCAGTGCCGCCCCGACAGGTCCCCAGTACTTC
CDR3: CASSAAPTGPQYF

V: TRBV13
size: few
J: TRBJ2-7
D: TRBD1
length: 15
DNA: TGTGCCAGCAGCTTAGTGGCAGGGGGCTGGGGCGAGCAGTACTTC
CDR3: CASSLVAGGWGEQYF

V: TRBV5-6
size: many
J: TRBJ2-5
D: TRBD1
length: 18
DNA: TGTGCCAGCAGCTTCGGGACAGGGGGCGCCCCGGCTCAAGAGACCCAGTACTTC
CDR3: CASSFGTGGAPAQETQYF

V: TRBV10-2
size: many
J: TRBJ2-2
D: NA
length: 13
DNA: TGCGCCAGCAGTGAGGGCTTGTCCGGGGAGCTGTTTTTT
CDR3: CASSEGLSGELFF

V: TRBV10-3
size: few
J: TRBJ1-1
D: NA
length: 14
DNA: TGTGCCATCAGTGAGATGGCAGGAAACTCCTTAGCTTTCTTT
CDR3: CAISEMAGNSLAFF

V: TRBV20-1
size: many
J: TRBJ2-5
D: NA
length: 12
DNA: TGCAGTGCTAGTGATGGACAGAAGGCCCAGTACTTC
CDR3: CSASDGQKAQYF

V: TRBV11-2
size: many
J: TRBJ1-1
D: TRBD1
length: 13
DNA: TGTGCCAGCAGCTTTCACAGGGGTACTGAAGCTTTCTTT
CDR3: CASSFHRGTEAFF

V: TRBV25-1
size: many
J: TRBJ1-5
D: NA
length: 10
DNA: TGTGCCAGCATAGCCCGTGCCCAGCATTTT
CDR3: CASIARAQHF

V: TRBV6-1
size: many
J: TRBJ1-2
D: NA
length: 14
DNA: TGTGCCAGCAGTGAAGATGTCAGATACTATGGCTACACCTTC
CDR3: CASSEDVRYYGYTF

V: TRBV20-1
size: many
J: TRBJ2-7
D: NA
length: 14
DNA: TGCAGTGCCCTCGAGAGGGGGGGCTCCTACGAGCAGTACTTC
CDR3: CSALERGGSYEQYF

V: TRBV5-1
size: few
J: TRBJ1-1
D: NA
length: 18
DNA: TGCGCCAGCAGCTTGTCCTGGACAGCCAGTTCCATGAACACTGAAGCTTTCTTT
CDR3: CASSLSWTASSMNTEAFF

V: TRBV2
size: NA
J: TRBJ1-2
D: TRBD1
length: 15
DNA: TGTGCCAGCAGATTCGCCCCGACAGGGCCCGATGGCTACACCTTC
CDR3: CASRFAPTGPDGYTF

V: TRBV19
size: many
J: TRBJ2-7
D: TRBD1
length: 15
DNA: TGTGCCAGTAGTTCCGACAGGGGGCACTCCTACGAGCAGTACTTC
CDR3: CASSSDRGHSYEQYF

V: TRBV27
size: many
J: TRBJ2-4
D: NA
length: 15
DNA: TGTGCCAGCGCTACCGGGATACAGACTAAAAACATTCAGTACTTC
CDR3: CASATGIQTKNIQYF

V: TRBV28
size: many
J: TRBJ2-5
D: TRBD1
length: 15
DNA: TGTGCCAGCAGTTTTCAGGGGACAGTTCAAGAGACCCAGTACTTC
CDR3: CASSFQGTVQETQYF

V: TRBV28
size: many
J: TRBJ1-5
D: NA
length: 17
DNA: TGTGCCAGCAGTTTGCCCCACAGGGTCGGACTATATCAGCCCCAGCATTTT
CDR3: CASSLPHRVGLYQPQHF

V: TRBV30
size: many
J: TRBJ2-7
D: NA
length: 12
DNA: TGTGCCTGGAGCGGGGGACCTCGCGAGCAGTACTTC
CDR3: CAWSGGPREQYF

V: TRBV30
size: NA
J: TRBJ1-1
D: NA
length: 13
DNA: TGTGCCTGGGAGGGGGGAGCGAACACTGAAGCTTTCTTT
CDR3: CAWEGGANTEAFF

V: TRBV4-1
size: few
J: TRBJ1-5
D: NA
length: 15
DNA: TGCGCCAGCAGCATCACGGGCCCCCTCGATCAGCCCCAGCATTTT
CDR3: CASSITGPLDQPQHF

V: TRBV20-1
size: NA
J: TRBJ1-5
D: NA
length: 15
DNA: TGCAGTGCTCCTATGTCAGGTCCGGGGAATCAGCCCCAGCATTTT
CDR3: CSAPMSGPGNQPQHF

V: TRBV28
size: many
J: TRBJ2-5
D: NA
length: 14
DNA: TGTGCCAGCAGTATCAAACGGGGAAGCCAGACCCAGTACTTC
CDR3: CASSIKRGSQTQYF

V: TRBV11-2
size: many
J: TRBJ2-6
D: NA
length: 15
DNA: TGTGCCAGCAGCTTACCTTTTGGTGGGGCCAACGTCCTGACTTTC
CDR3: CASSLPFGGANVLTF

V: TRBV6-1
size: many
J: TRBJ2-7
D: NA
length: 15
DNA: TGTGCCAGCTCCCCCGGATTTAACAGTGCCTACGAGCAGTACTTC
CDR3: CASSPGFNSAYEQYF

V: TRBV5-1
size: few
J: TRBJ2-2
D: TRBD1
length: 16
DNA: TGCGCCAGCAGCTTGGTCGGCCAGGGGGACGCCGGGGAGCTGTTTTTT
CDR3: CASSLVGQGDAGELFF

V: TRBV12-3/TRBV12-4
size: NA
J: TRBJ2-2
D: NA
length: 15
DNA: TGTGCCAGCAGTGCCGCAGGGGCGAACACCGGGGAGCTGTGTTTT
CDR3: CASSAAGANTGELCF

V: TRBV14
size: NA
J: TRBJ2-7
D: NA
length: 16
DNA: TGTGCCAGCAGCCCTCGGACAGCCCTATACTCCTACGAGCAGTACTTC
CDR3: CASSPRTALYSYEQYF

V: TRBV5-5
size: many
J: TRBJ2-7
D: TRBD1
length: 20
DNA: TGTGCCAGCAGCTTGACTACCGGGACAGGGGATATGCGTGGAGGCTACGAGCAGTACTTC
CDR3: CASSLTTGTGDMRGGYEQYF

V: TRBV3-1
size: NA
J: TRBJ1-2
D: TRBD1
length: 15
DNA: TGTGCCAGCAGCCAAGAGGGGACAGGGGGCGCAGGCTACACCTTC
CDR3: CASSQEGTGGAGYTF

V: TRBV10-1
size: few
J: TRBJ2-2
D: NA
length: 15
DNA: TGCGCCAGCTGGAGTGACAACGCGAACACCGGGGAGCTGTTTTTT
CDR3: CASWSDNANTGELFF

V: TRBV20-1
size: NA
J: TRBJ1-1
D: NA
length: 14
DNA: TGCAGTGCAGAAGGTTGGGGTCAAGAGGGTGAAGCTTTCTTT
CDR3: CSAEGWGQEGEAFF

V: TRBV27
size: many
J: TRBJ1-1
D: NA
length: 14
DNA: TGTGCCAGCAGACCCAACCCTTTCGGCACTGAAGCTTTCTTT
CDR3: CASRPNPFGTEAFF

V: TRBV20-1
size: many
J: TRBJ2-7
D: NA
length: 13
DNA: TGCAGTGCTAGGCGGGGCCCCTCTTTGGAGCAGTACTTC
CDR3: CSARRGPSLEQYF

V: TRBV27
size: many
J: TRBJ1-6
D: TRBD1
length: 15
DNA: TGTGCCAGCAGTTCACAGGGGGCCGGGAATTCACCCCTCCACTTT
CDR3: CASSSQGAGNSPLHF

V: TRBV24-1
size: many
J: TRBJ2-2
D: TRBD1
length: 14
DNA: TGTGCCCCCTGGACAGGGGCGAACACCGGGGAGCTGTTTTTT
CDR3: CAPWTGANTGELFF

V: TRBV12-3/TRBV12-4
size: many
J: TRBJ2-5
D: TRBD1
length: 13
DNA: TGTGCCAGCAGCCGGACAGGGGGGGAGACCCAGTACTTC
CDR3: CASSRTGGETQYF

V: TRBV15
size: NA
J: TRBJ2-5
D: TRBD2
length: 17
DNA: TGTGCCACCAGCAGGGCTTGGGGGGGACTAGCCGGGGAGACCCAGTACTTC
CDR3: CATSRAWGGLAGETQYF

V: TRBV20-1
size: few
J: TRBJ2-4
D: TRBD1
length: 14
DNA: TGCAGTGCTAGAGATCAGATGACAGGGGTGGCTCAGTACTTC
CDR3: CSARDQMTGVAQYF

V: TRBV24-1
size: many
J: TRBJ2-5
D: NA
length: 12
DNA: TGTGCCACCAGTGCTTCTGGGGAGACCCAGTACTTC
CDR3: CATSASGETQYF

V: TRBV5-1
size: few
J: TRBJ2-7
D: NA
length: 18
DNA: TGCGCCAGCAGCTTGGCTGGGGGGCGCGGTCAGGCTTCCTACGAGCAGTACTTC
CDR3: CASSLAGGRGQASYEQYF

V: TRBV20-1
size: many
J: TRBJ2-7
D: TRBD2
length: 17
DNA: TGCAGCGCTACGCCGACTAGCGGGAGGGCTGGGGGTTACGAGCAGTACTTC
CDR3: CSATPTSGRAGGYEQYF

V: TRBV6-1
size: many
J: TRBJ2-7
D: NA
length: 16
DNA: TGTGCCAGCAGTGAAGCGGTCCAGGGTCTGGCCTACGAGCAGTACTTC
CDR3: CASSEAVQGLAYEQYF

V: TRBV5-1
size: many
J: TRBJ2-3
D: NA
length: 13
DNA: TGCGCCAGCAGCGGGTCAGGGACAGATACGCAGTATTTT
CDR3: CASSGSGTDTQYF

V: TRBV7-7
size: NA
J: TRBJ2-2
D: NA
length: 12
DNA: TGTGCCAGCAGCCAGAATTTCGGGGAGCTGTTTTTT
CDR3: CASSQNFGELFF

V: TRBV12-3/TRBV12-4
size: few
J: TRBJ1-3
D: NA
length: 16
DNA: TGTGCCAGCAGTGATTTTGGTCTATTCTCTGGAAACACCATATATTTT
CDR3: CASSDFGLFSGNTIYF

V: TRBV20-1
size: many
J: TRBJ1-1
D: NA
length: 13
DNA: TGCAGTGCTAGAGTGTGGTCGAACACTGAAGCTTTCTTT
CDR3: CSARVWSNTEAFF